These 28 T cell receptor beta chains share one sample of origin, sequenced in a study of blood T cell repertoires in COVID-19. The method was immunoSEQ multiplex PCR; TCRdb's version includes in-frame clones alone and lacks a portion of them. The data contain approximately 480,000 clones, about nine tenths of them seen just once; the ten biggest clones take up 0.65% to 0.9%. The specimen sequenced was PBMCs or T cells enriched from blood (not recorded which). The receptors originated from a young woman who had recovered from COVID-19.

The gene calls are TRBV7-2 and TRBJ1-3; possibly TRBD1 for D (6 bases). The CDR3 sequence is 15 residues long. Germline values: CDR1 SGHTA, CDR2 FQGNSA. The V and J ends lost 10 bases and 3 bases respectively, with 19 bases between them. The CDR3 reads CATPPTGQRGNTIYF. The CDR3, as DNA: TGTGCCACTCCGCCTACAGGGCAACGTGGAAACACCATATATTTT.

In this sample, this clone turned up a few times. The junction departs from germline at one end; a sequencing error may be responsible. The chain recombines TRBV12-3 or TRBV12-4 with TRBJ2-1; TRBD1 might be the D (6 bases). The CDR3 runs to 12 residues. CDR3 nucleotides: TGTGCCAGCAGTCCCCGTGGAACCCCAGGGGTCTTC. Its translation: CASSPRGTPGVF.

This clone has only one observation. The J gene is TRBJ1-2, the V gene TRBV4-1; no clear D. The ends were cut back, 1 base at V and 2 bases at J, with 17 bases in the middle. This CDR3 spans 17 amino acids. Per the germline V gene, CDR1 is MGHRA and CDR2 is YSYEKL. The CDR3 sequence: CASSQGGWASRNYGYTF. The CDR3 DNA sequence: TGCGCCAGCAGCCAAGGTGGGTGGGCTTCCCGCAACTATGGCTACACCTTC.

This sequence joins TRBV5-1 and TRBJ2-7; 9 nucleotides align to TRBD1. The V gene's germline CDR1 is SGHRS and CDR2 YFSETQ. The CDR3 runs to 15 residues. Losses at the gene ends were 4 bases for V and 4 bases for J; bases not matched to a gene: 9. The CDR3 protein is CASSPGTGRWYEQYF. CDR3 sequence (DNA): TGCGCCAGCAGCCCGGGGACAGGGCGGTGGTACGAGCAGTACTTC.

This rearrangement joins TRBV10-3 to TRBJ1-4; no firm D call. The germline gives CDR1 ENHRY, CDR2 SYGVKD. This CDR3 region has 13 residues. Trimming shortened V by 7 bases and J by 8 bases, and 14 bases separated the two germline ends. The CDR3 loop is CAITRGLGEKLFF. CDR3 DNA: TGTGCCATCACCCGAGGGTTAGGGGAAAAACTGTTTTTT.

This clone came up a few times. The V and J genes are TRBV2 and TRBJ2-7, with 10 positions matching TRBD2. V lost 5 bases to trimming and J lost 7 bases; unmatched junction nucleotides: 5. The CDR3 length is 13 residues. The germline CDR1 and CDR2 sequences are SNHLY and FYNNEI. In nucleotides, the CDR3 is TGTGCCAGCAGTAGCGGGGGGGCCGGGGAGCAGTACTTC. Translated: CASSSGGAGEQYF.

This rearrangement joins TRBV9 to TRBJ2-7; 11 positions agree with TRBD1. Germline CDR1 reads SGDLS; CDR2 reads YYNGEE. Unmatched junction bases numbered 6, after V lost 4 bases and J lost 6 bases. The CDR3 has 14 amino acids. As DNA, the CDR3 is TGTGCCAGCAGCCGAGGGGACAGGGGGTCCGAGCAGTACTTC. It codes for CASSRGDRGSEQYF.

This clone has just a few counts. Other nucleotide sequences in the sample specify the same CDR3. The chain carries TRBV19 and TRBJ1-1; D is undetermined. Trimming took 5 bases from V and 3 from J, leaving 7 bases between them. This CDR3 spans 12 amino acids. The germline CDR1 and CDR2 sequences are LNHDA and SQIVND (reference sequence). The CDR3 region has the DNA TGTGCCAGTAGTTCGCCGGACACTGAAGCTTTCTTT. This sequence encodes CASSSPDTEAFF.

CDR3 in DNA: TGTGCCAGCAGTTTAGGGGGGTCCGGGGAAGCTTTCTTT. Its protein product is CASSLGGSGEAFF. The chain carries TRBV28 and TRBJ1-1; tentative D call: TRBD1 (5 bases). Germline V gene sequence: CDR1 MDHEN, CDR2 SYDVKM. The CDR3 loop spans 13 amino acids. V lost 2 bases to trimming and J lost 8 bases, with 12 bases between them.

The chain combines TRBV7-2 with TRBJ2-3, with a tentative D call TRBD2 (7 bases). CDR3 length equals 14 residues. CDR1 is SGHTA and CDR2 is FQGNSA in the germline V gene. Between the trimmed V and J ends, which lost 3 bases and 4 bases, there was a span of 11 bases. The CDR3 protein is CASSFGGGADTQYF. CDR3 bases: TGTGCCAGCAGCTTCGGAGGGGGGGCAGATACGCAGTATTTT.

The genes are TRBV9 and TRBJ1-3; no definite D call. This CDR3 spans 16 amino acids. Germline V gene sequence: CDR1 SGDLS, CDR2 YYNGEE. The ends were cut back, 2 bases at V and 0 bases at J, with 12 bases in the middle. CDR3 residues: CASSVDSFYSGNTIYF. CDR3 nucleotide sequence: TGTGCCAGCAGCGTCGATAGCTTCTACTCTGGAAACACCATATATTTT.

CDR3 sequence: CASSGGGTGDENTIYF. The DNA for the CDR3 is TGTGCCAGCAGCGGAGGGGGGACAGGGGACGAAAACACCATATATTTT. The chain is built from TRBV9 and TRBJ1-3; 10 bases are a match to TRBD1. In germline, CDR1 is SGDLS, CDR2 YYNGEE. The ends lost 3 bases at V and 6 bases at J; junction bases unmatched: 9. The length of the CDR3 is 16 residues.

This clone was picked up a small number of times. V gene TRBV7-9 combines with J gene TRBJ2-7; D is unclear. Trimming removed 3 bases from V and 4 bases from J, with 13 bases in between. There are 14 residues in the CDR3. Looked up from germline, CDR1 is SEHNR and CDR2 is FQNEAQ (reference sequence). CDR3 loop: CASSFPQRPYEQYF. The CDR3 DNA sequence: TGTGCCAGCAGCTTTCCCCAGCGACCTTACGAGCAGTACTTC. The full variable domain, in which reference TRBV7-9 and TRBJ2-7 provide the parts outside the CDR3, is DTGVSQNPRHKITKRGQNVTFRCDPISEHNRLYWYRQTLGQGPEFLTYFQNEAQLEKSRLLSDRFSAERPKGSFSTLEIQRTEQGDSAMYLCASSFPQRPYEQYFGPGTRLTVT.

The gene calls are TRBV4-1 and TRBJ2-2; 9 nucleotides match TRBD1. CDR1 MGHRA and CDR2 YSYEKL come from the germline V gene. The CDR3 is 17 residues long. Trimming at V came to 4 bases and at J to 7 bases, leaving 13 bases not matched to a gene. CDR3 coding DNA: TGCGCCAGCAGCCCAACACGGACAGGGGATAGGAGCGGGGAGCTGTTTTTT. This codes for CASSPTRTGDRSGELFF.

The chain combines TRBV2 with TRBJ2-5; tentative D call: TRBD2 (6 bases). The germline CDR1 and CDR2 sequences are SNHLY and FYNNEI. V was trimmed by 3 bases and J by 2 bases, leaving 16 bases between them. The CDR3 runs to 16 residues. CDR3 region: CASSEGTRILQETQYF. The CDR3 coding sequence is TGTGCCAGCAGTGAGGGGACTCGGATCCTACAAGAGACCCAGTACTTC.

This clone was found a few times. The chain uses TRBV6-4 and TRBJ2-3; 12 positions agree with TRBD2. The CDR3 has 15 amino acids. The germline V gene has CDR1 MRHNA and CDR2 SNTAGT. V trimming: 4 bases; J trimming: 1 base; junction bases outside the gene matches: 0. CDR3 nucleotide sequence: TGTGCCAGCAGTGGGACTAGCGGGGGCACAGATACGCAGTATTTT. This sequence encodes CASSGTSGGTDTQYF.

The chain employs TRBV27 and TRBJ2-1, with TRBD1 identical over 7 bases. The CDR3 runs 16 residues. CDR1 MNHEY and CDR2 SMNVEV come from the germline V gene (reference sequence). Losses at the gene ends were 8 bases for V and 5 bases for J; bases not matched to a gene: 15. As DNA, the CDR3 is TGTGCCAGCTCCACCCAGGGACAGCCACCAAACAATGAGCAGTTCTTC. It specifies CASSTQGQPPNNEQFF.

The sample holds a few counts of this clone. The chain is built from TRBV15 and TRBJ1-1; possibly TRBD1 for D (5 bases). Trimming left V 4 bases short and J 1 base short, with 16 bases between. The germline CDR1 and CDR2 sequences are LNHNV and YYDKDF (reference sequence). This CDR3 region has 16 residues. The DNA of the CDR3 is TGTGCCACCAGCATTGGCCCGGGCAGGGCGAACACTGAAGCTTTCTTT. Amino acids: CATSIGPGRANTEAFF. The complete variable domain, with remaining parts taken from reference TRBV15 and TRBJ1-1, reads DAMVIQNPRYQVTQFGKPVTLSCSQTLNHNVMYWYQQKSSQAPKLLFHYYDKDFNNEADTPDNFQSRRPNTSFCFLDIRSPGLGDTAMYLCATSIGPGRANTEAFFGQGTRLTVV.

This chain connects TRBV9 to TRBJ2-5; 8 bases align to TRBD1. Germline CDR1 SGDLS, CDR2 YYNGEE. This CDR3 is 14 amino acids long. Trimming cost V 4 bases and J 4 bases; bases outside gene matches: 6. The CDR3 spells CASSFGQGRETQYF. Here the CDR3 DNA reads TGTGCCAGCAGCTTCGGACAGGGCAGAGAGACCCAGTACTTC.

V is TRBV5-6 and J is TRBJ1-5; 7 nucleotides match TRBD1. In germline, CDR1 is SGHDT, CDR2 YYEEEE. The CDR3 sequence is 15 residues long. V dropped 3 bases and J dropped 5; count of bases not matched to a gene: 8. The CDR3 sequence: CASSSTWTGDQPQHF. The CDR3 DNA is TGTGCCAGCAGCTCTACGTGGACAGGAGATCAGCCCCAGCATTTT. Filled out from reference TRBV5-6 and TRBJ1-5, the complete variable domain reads DAGVTQSPTHLIKTRGQQVTLRCSPKSGHDTVSWYQQALGQGPQFIFQYYEEEERQRGNFPDRFSGHQFPNYSSELNVNALLLGDSALYLCASSSTWTGDQPQHFGDGTRLSIL.

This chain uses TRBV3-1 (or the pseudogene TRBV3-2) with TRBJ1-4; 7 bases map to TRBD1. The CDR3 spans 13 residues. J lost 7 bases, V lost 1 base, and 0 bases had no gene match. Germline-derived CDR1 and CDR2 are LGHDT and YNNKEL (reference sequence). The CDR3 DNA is TGTGCCAGCAGCCAAGGGGACAGTGAAAAACTGTTTTTT. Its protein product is CASSQGDSEKLFF.

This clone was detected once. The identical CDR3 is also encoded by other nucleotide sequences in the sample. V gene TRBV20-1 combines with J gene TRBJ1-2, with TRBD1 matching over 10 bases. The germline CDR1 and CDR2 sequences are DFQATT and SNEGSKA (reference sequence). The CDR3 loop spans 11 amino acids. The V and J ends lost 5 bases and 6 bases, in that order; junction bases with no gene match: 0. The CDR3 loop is CSAGTGDGYTF. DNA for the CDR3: TGCAGTGCTGGGACAGGGGATGGCTACACCTTC.

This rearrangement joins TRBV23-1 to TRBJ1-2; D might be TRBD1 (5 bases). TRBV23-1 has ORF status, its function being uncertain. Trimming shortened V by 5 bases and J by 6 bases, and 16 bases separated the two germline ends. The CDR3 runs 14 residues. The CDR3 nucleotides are TGCGCCAGCAGTAAGAAGGGCAGGGTCCATGGCTACACCTTC. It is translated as CASSKKGRVHGYTF.

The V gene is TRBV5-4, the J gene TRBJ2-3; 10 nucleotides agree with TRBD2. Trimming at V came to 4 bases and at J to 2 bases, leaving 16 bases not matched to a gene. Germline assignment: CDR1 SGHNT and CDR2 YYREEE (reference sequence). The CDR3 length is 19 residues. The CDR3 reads CASSPREGFLAGDTDTQYF. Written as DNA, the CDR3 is TGTGCCAGCAGCCCCCGGGAGGGTTTTCTAGCGGGGGACACAGATACGCAGTATTTT. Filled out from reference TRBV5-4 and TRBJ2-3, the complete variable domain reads ETGVTQSPTHLIKTRGQQVTLRCSSQSGHNTVSWYQQALGQGPQFIFQYYREEENGRGNFPPRFSGLQFPNYSSELNVNALELDDSALYLCASSPREGFLAGDTDTQYFGPGTRLTVL.

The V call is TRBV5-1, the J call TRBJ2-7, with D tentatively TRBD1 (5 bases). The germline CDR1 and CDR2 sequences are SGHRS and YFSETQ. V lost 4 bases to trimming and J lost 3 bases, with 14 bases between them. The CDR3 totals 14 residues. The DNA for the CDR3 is TGCGCCAGCAGCCCCCTTGTAGGGGACTACGAGCAGTACTTC. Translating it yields CASSPLVGDYEQYF.

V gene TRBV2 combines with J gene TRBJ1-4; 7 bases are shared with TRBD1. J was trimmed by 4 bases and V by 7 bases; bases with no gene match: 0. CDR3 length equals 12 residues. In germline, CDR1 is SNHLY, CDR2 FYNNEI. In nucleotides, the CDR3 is TGTGCCAGCAACAGGGGTAATGAAAAACTGTTTTTT. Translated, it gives CASNRGNEKLFF.

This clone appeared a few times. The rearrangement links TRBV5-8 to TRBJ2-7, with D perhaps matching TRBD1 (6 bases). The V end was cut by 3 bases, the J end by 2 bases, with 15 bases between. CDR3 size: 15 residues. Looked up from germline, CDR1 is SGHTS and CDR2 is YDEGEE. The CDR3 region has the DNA TGTGCCAGCAGCTCACCTACAGGGTACACCTACGAGCAGTACTTC. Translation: CASSSPTGYTYEQYF.

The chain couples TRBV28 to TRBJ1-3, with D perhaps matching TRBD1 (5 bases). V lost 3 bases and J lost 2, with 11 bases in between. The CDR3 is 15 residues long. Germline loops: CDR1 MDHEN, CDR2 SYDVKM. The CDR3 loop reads CASSLGTAAGNTIYF. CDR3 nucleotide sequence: TGTGCCAGCAGTTTGGGGACTGCGGCTGGAAACACCATATATTTT. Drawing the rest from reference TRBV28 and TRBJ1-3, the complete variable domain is DVKVTQSSRYLVKRTGEKVFLECVQDMDHENMFWYRQDPGLGLRLIYFSYDVKMKEKGDIPEGYSVSREKKERFSLILESASTNQTSMYLCASSLGTAAGNTIYFGEGSWLTVV.